The 25 T cell receptor beta chains below were found in one sample sequenced in a study of cytomegalovirus exposure and HLA in healthy donors. The PCR had 60 Vbeta and 13 Jbeta primers. Assay: immunoSEQ multiplex PCR; the TCRdb copy retains only in-frame clones and omits some. The data hold 95,000 to 150,000 clones, with over 50% observed a single time. The material sequenced was PBMCs. Every receptor here comes from a woman aged 40 to 50 in good health and CMV-seropositive.

The rearrangement links TRBV28 to TRBJ1-5; D gene uncertain. V was clipped by 1 base and J by 9 bases, with 22 bases between them. Per germline, CDR1 MDHEN and CDR2 SYDVKM. The CDR3 spans 17 residues. The CDR3 is CASSLYLVGLWQRPQHF. The CDR3 DNA reads TGTGCCAGCAGTTTATATTTAGTGGGTTTATGGCAGCGGCCCCAGCATTTT.

In its sample, this clone was seen once. Within the sample, other DNA sequences also encode this same CDR3. The CDR3 DNA reads as TGTGCCAGCAGCTCACAAGGGGCTCGAGAAAAACTGTTTTTT. It specifies CASSSQGAREKLFF. J is TRBJ1-4 and V is TRBV7-9, with D maybe TRBD1 (5 bases). Germline V gene lookup returns CDR1 SEHNR and CDR2 FQNEAQ (reference sequence). The CDR3 runs to 14 residues. Trimming pared 4 bases from V and 8 bases from J, leaving 14 bases between.

The chain carries TRBV4-2 and TRBJ2-3, with 9 bases aligning to TRBD2. Per germline, CDR1 LGHNA and CDR2 YNFKEQ. There are 15 residues in the CDR3. The V segment lost 1 base and the J segment 6 bases; nucleotides outside the gene matches: 5. The CDR3 loop is CASSQAASGKDTQYF. As DNA, the CDR3 is TGTGCCAGCAGCCAAGCGGCTAGCGGGAAGGATACGCAGTATTTT.

The sample holds a few counts of this clone. The chain links TRBV9 to TRBJ2-5; D is perhaps TRBD2 (6 bases). This CDR3 has 16 amino acids. V was pared by 0 bases and J by 5 bases, with 17 bases between. From germline, CDR1 is SGDLS and CDR2 YYNGEE. The CDR3 protein is CASSVEPGRSGETQYF. CDR3 in DNA: TGTGCCAGCAGCGTAGAACCAGGGAGGTCCGGGGAGACCCAGTACTTC.

V and J are TRBV11-2 and TRBJ2-7; maybe TRBD2 (6 bases). Germline lookup yields CDR1 SGHAT and CDR2 FQNNGV. V shed 3 bases and J shed 0 bases, with 9 bases lying between them. This CDR3 is 14 amino acids long. The CDR3 sequence is CASSFSGSSYEQYF. For the CDR3, the DNA is TGTGCCAGCAGCTTTTCCGGGAGCTCCTACGAGCAGTACTTC.

This chain uses TRBV7-9 with TRBJ1-1; 7 bases line up with TRBD1. CDR3 length equals 15 residues. The V and J ends lost 5 bases and 3 bases, in that order; junction bases with no gene match: 9. Per the germline V gene, CDR1 is SEHNR and CDR2 is FQNEAQ (reference sequence). The CDR3 loop reads CASSPGNRGDTEAFF. In nucleotides, the CDR3 is TGTGCCAGCAGCCCCGGCAACAGGGGTGACACTGAAGCTTTCTTT.

This clone was counted a few times. The chain uses TRBV27 and TRBJ2-7, with 8 bases identical to TRBD2. Germline CDR1 MNHEY, CDR2 SMNVEV (reference sequence). This CDR3 has 14 residues. J lost 3 bases, V lost 4 bases, and 5 bases had no gene match. CDR3 sequence (DNA): TGTGCCAGCAGTTCAACTAGCGGCCACTACGAGCAGTACTTC. It codes for CASSSTSGHYEQYF.

For the CDR3, the DNA is TGCGCCAGCTCGGGTTGCGGGGACAATGAGCAGTTCTTC. This gives the protein CASSGCGDNEQFF. This chain links TRBV23-1 with TRBJ2-1; D is possibly TRBD2 (6 bases). TRBV23-1 is an ORF, with its function uncertain. Trimming took off 8 bases at V and 5 bases at J, with 13 bases between the two ends. The CDR3 spans 13 residues.

In its sample, this clone was seen a few times. J is TRBJ1-1 and V is TRBV6-5; 10 bases are shared with TRBD1. The CDR3 sequence is 15 residues long. V lost 6 bases to trimming and J lost 6 bases; unmatched junction nucleotides: 10. The germline gives CDR1 MNHEY, CDR2 SVGAGI. The CDR3 DNA is TGTGCCAGCAGAGATAGACAGGGGGCGGGAGCTGAAGCTTTCTTT. Its protein is CASRDRQGAGAEAFF.

This chain links TRBV29-1 with TRBJ1-1; the match to TRBD1 covers 9 bases. V trimming: 6 bases; J trimming: 1 base; junction bases outside the gene matches: 15. Germline lookup yields CDR1 SQVTM and CDR2 ANQGSEA. The length of the CDR3 is 17 residues. As DNA, the CDR3 is TGCAGCGTCGCACCACGACTATCGACAGGGGGGAACACTGAAGCTTTCTTT. The encoded protein is CSVAPRLSTGGNTEAFF.

The chain combines TRBV7-9 with TRBJ2-2; unclear D gene. Deletions cut 1 base from V and 0 bases from J, with 6 bases between. In germline, CDR1 is SEHNR, CDR2 FQNEAQ (reference sequence). The CDR3 has 15 amino acids. Here the CDR3 DNA reads TGTGCCAGCAGCTTAGACAGCCCGAACACCGGGGAGCTGTTTTTT. Residues: CASSLDSPNTGELFF. Filled out from reference TRBV7-9 and TRBJ2-2, the complete variable domain reads DTGVSQNPRHKITKRGQNVTFRCDPISEHNRLYWYRQTLGQGPEFLTYFQNEAQLEKSRLLSDRFSAERPKGSFSTLEIQRTEQGDSAMYLCASSLDSPNTGELFFGEGSRLTVL.

This clone was counted a few times. The rearrangement joins TRBV11-3 to TRBJ2-1, with TRBD2 matching over 9 bases. The germline V gene encodes CDR1 SGHNT and CDR2 YENEEA. This CDR3 spans 14 amino acids. With V trimmed by 5 bases and J by 15 bases, 14 bases remained unmatched. Here the CDR3 reads CASSRTRTSGRPFF. The CDR3 bases are TGTGCCAGCAGCCGGACCCGAACTAGCGGGCGACCGTTCTTC. Full variable domain (missing parts from reference TRBV11-3 and TRBJ2-1): EAGVVQSPRYKIIEKKQPVAFWCNPISGHNTLYWYLQNLGQGPELLIRYENEEAVDDSQLPKDRFSAERLKGVDSTLKIQPAELGDSAVYLCASSRTRTSGRPFFGPGTRLTVL.

The chain links TRBV18 to TRBJ1-1; the D gene is possibly TRBD1 (6 bases). The germline gives CDR1 KGHSH, CDR2 LQKENI. This CDR3 comprises 17 residues. V was pared by 0 bases and J by 3 bases, with 17 bases between. The CDR3: CASSPPWGRGKDTEAFF. The CDR3 DNA reads as TGTGCCAGCTCACCACCATGGGGGCGCGGTAAGGACACTGAAGCTTTCTTT.

The gene calls are TRBV6-1 and TRBJ2-1; D unresolved. This CDR3 region has 14 residues. The germline V gene encodes CDR1 MNHNS and CDR2 SASEGT. Trimming pared 2 bases from V and 4 bases from J, leaving 9 bases between. In DNA form, the CDR3 reads TGTGCCAGCAGTGAATTCGTCGTTTACAATGAGCAGTTCTTC. As protein: CASSEFVVYNEQFF.

This clone was detected only a few times. The chain uses TRBV6-1 and TRBJ2-1; no firm D call. This CDR3 spans 13 amino acids. CDR1 and CDR2 (germline): MNHNS, SASEGT. Deletions cut 4 bases from V and 7 bases from J, with 11 bases between. In nucleotides, the CDR3 is TGTGCCAGCAGTGGCTACAGTGTTAATGAGCAGTTCTTC. Residues: CASSGYSVNEQFF.

The count of this clone is one. This chain joins TRBV10-3 and TRBJ1-2, with 9 positions matching TRBD1. CDR3 size: 15 residues. Germline V gene data show CDR1 as ENHRY and CDR2 as SYGVKD. Trimming took 3 bases from V and 3 from J; bases not matched to a gene: 5. CDR3 residues: CAISDEGQGYYGYTF. In DNA form, the CDR3 reads TGTGCCATCAGTGACGAGGGACAGGGTTACTATGGCTACACCTTC.

In its sample, this clone was seen a few times. The chain uses TRBV18 and TRBJ2-5; D unresolved. The DNA end is more similar to TRBJ2-7, so the J call may be wrong. The CDR3 extends over 12 amino acids. Germline V gives CDR1 KGHSH, CDR2 LQKENI. CDR3 in amino acids: CASSPPSYEQYF. In DNA form, the CDR3 reads TGTGCCAGCTCACCACCCTCCTACGAGCAGTACTTC.

The table lists this clone with a count of one. The chain carries TRBV28 and TRBJ2-3, with D tentatively TRBD1 (5 bases). V was shortened by 8 bases and J by 0 bases, with 12 bases between the two germline ends. CDR1 is MDHEN and CDR2 is SYDVKM in the germline V gene. This CDR3 comprises 14 residues. For the CDR3, the DNA is TGTGCCAGCCGGACACGTACTAGCACAGATACGCAGTATTTT. As protein: CASRTRTSTDTQYF. Full variable domain (remainder filled in from reference TRBV28 and TRBJ2-3): DVKVTQSSRYLVKRTGEKVFLECVQDMDHENMFWYRQDPGLGLRLIYFSYDVKMKEKGDIPEGYSVSREKKERFSLILESASTNQTSMYLCASRTRTSTDTQYFGPGTRLTVL.

This chain uses TRBV27 with TRBJ1-1; 7 nucleotides align to TRBD1. The CDR3 length is 17 residues. The junction had 11 bases not matched to a gene; V was cut back by 4 bases and J by 0 bases. Germline V gives CDR1 MNHEY, CDR2 SMNVEV (reference sequence). CDR3 loop: CASSSQGTILMNTEAFF. Here the CDR3 DNA reads TGTGCCAGCAGTTCACAGGGGACGATACTAATGAACACTGAAGCTTTCTTT.

The chain has TRBV6-1 and TRBJ2-2; possibly TRBD1 for D (7 bases). The V gene's germline CDR1 is MNHNS and CDR2 SASEGT. CDR3 length equals 16 residues. The V and J ends lost 3 bases and 4 bases respectively, with 15 bases between them. The CDR3 nucleotides are TGTGCCAGCAGTGAGCGGGACAGCGAGGGCACCGGGGAGCTGTTTTTT. Protein sequence: CASSERDSEGTGELFF.

The rearrangement joins TRBV30 to TRBJ2-7, with TRBD1 matching over 7 bases. Germline trimming cut 1 base from V and 2 bases from J; bases unmatched to any gene: 8. CDR1 GTSNPN and CDR2 SVGIG come from the germline V gene (reference sequence). The CDR3 is made up of 15 amino acids. CDR3 sequence (DNA): TGTGCCTGGAGTGGGGGAAGGGGGACAGCCTACGAGCAGTACTTC. Translation: CAWSGGRGTAYEQYF.

A few counts support this clone. V usage is TRBV6-5 and J usage is TRBJ1-5; D gene unclear. Per germline, CDR1 MNHEY and CDR2 SVGAGI. The CDR3 has 13 amino acids. V was cut by 4 bases and J by 1 base, with 5 bases left in between. CDR3 amino acids: CASSSRSNQPQHF. The CDR3 region has the DNA TGTGCCAGCAGTTCCCGGAGCAATCAGCCCCAGCATTTT.

This chain uses TRBV7-8 with TRBJ2-7; tentative D call: TRBD1 (6 bases). Germline-derived CDR1 and CDR2 are SGHVS and FQNEAQ. This CDR3 comprises 14 residues. Trimming removed 4 bases from V and 5 bases from J, with 15 bases in between. CDR3 in DNA: TGTGCCAGCAGCTCCGTCGCAGGGGTCGACGAGCAGTACTTC. Residues: CASSSVAGVDEQYF.

The chain uses TRBV27 and TRBJ1-1; D call uncertain. Germline loops: CDR1 MNHEY, CDR2 SMNVEV (reference sequence). The CDR3 extends over 14 amino acids. Trimming took off 0 bases at V and 2 bases at J, with 7 bases between the two ends. The CDR3 sequence: CASSLSTINTEAFF. As DNA, the CDR3 is TGTGCCAGCAGTTTATCCACAATAAACACTGAAGCTTTCTTT.

A remark on this clone: An end of the junction differs from the germline gene, which may be a read error. The V and J genes are TRBV5-8 and TRBJ2-7; 7 positions match TRBD1. The V gene's germline CDR1 is SGHTS and CDR2 YDEGEE. The CDR3 has 14 amino acids. CDR3 coding DNA: TGTGCCAGCAGGTTGGACAGGTTCCCCTACGAGCAGTACTTC. Translated, it gives CASRLDRFPYEQYF.